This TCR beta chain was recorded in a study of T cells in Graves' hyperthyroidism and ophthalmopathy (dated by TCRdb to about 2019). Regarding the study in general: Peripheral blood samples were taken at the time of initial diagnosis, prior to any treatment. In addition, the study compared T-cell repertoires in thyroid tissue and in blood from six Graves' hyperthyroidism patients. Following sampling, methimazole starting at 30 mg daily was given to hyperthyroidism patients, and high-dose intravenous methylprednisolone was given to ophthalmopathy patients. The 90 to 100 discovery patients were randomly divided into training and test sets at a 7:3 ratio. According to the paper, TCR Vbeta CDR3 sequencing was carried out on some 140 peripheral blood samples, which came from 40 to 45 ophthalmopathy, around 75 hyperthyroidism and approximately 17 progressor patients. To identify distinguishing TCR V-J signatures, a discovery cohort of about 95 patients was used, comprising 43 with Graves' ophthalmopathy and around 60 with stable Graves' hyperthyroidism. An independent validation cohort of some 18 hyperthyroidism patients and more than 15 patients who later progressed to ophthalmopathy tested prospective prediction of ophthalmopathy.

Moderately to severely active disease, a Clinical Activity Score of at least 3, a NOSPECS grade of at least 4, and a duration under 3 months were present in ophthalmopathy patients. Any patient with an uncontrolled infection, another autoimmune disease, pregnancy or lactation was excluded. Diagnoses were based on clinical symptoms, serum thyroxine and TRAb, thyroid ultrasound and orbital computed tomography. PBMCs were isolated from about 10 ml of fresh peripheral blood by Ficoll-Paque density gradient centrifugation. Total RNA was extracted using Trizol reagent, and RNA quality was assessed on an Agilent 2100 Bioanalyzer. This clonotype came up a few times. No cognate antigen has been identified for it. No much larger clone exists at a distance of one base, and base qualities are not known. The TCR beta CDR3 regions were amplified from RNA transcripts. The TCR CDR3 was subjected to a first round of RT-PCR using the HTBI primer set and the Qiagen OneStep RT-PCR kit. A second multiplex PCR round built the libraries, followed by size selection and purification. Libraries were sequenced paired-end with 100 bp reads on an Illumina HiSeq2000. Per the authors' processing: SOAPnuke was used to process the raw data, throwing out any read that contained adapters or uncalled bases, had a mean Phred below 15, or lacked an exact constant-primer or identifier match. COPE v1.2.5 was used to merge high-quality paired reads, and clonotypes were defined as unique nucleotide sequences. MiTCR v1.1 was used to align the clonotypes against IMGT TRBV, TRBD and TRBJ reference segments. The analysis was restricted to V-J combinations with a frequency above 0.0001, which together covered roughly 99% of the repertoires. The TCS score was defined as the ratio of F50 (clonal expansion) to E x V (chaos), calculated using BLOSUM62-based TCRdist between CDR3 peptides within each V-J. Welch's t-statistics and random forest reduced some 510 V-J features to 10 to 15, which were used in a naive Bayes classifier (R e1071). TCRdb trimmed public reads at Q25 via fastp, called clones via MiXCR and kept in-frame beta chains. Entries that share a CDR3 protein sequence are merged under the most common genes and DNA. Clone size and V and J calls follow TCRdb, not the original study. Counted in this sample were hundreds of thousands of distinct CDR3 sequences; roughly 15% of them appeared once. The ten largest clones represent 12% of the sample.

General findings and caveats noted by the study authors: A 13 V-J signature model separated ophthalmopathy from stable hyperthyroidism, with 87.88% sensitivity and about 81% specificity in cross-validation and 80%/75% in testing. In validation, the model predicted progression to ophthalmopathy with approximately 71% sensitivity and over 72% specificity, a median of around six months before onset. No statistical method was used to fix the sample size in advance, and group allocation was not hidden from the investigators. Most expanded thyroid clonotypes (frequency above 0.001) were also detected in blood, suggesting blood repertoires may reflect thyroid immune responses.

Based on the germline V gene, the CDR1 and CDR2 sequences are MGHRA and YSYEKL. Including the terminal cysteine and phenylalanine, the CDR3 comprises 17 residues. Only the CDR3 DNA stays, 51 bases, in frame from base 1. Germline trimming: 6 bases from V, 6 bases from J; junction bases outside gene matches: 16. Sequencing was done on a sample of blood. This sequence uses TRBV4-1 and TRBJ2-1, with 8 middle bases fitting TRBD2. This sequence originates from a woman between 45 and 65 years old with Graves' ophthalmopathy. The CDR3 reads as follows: CASSLKRENIGPNEQFF. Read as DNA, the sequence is TGCGCCAGCAGTCTCAAGCGGGAGAATATTGGACCCAATGAGCAGTTCTTC.